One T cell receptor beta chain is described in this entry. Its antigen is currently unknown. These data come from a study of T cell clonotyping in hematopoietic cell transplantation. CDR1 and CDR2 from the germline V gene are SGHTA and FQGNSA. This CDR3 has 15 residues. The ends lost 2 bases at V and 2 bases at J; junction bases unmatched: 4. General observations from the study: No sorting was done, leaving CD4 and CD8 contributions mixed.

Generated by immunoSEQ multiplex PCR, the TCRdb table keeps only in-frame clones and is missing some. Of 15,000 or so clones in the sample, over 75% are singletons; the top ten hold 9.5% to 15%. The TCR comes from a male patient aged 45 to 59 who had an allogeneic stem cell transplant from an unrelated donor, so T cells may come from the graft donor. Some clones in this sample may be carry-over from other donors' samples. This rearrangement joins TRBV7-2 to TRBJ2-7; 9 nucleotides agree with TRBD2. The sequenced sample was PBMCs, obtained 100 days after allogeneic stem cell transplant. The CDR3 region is CASSLSSGAPYEQYF. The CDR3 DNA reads TGTGCCAGCAGCTTATCTAGCGGGGCTCCCTACGAGCAGTACTTC.